This T cell receptor (beta chain) derives from a study of shared clonotypes between healthy human individuals. Study-level background: Used for every donor were three CD4 naive, three CD4 memory, two CD8 naive and one CD8 memory plate.

Clones were read by immunoSEQ multiplex PCR, and TCRdb kept only the in-frame ones, dropping some. Of 1.5 million to 2.5 million clones listed, over 85% are singletons. On this clone itself: Its antigen remains unidentified.

V lost 0 bases, J lost 0 bases, and 11 bases lay in between. CDR3 length equals 17 residues. Looked up from germline, CDR1 is LGHNA and CDR2 is YSLEER. The naive CD8 subset, CD45RO-negative cells positively selected for CCR7, excluded terminally differentiated effector memory CD45RA+ cells. Healthy and HIV-negative, the adult donors had no recent acute infections or vaccinations. Study results and caveats: Lower generation probabilities were found for non-shared clonotypes than for those shared by all four donors.

Specimen: naive CD8+ T cells sorted from blood. The chain combines TRBV4-3 with TRBJ2-2; D ambiguous. This clonotype originated in a man aged 18-30 years in good health. In DNA, the CDR3 is TGCGCCAGCAGCCAAGATAACGCGGCTGCGAACACCGGGGAGCTGTTTTTT. This codes for CASSQDNAAANTGELFF.